This TCR beta chain was captured in a study of blood T cell repertoires in COVID-19. The junction had 14 bases not matched to a gene; V was cut back by 0 bases and J by 0 bases. The germline CDR1 and CDR2 sequences are SGHTA and FQGNSA. The CDR3 runs 20 residues. The assay was immunoSEQ multiplex PCR, and TCRdb's table has in-frame clones only and misses some. The repertoire has about 130,000 clones, roughly 80% of them found once; the top ten carry approximately 16%. The material sequenced was peripheral blood. The receptor's source is a woman in her forties or fifties with acute or convalescent COVID-19. The chain links TRBV7-2 to TRBJ2-3, with 8 nucleotides matching TRBD1. The CDR3 DNA sequence: TGTGCCAGCAGCTTAGCTATTGGGACAGGCCCAAGTCGTAGCACAGATACGCAGTATTTT. Its protein is CASSLAIGTGPSRSTDTQYF.